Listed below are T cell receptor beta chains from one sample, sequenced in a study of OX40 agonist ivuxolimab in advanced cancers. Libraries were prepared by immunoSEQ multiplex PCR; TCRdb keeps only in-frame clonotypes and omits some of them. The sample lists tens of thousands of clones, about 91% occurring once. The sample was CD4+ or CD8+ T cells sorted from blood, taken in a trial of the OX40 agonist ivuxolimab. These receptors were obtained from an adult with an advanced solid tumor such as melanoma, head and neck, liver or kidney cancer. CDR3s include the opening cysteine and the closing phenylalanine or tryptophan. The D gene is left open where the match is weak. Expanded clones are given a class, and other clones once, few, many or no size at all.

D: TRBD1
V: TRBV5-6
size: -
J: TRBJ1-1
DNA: TGTGCCAGCACCCTAGACAGGGGGGTGGCTTTCTTT
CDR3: CASTLDRGVAFF

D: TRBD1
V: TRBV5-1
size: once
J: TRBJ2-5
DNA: TGCGCCAGCAGGTTGGGCCCAGGGGGACAAGAGACCCAGTACTTC
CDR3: CASRLGPGGQETQYF

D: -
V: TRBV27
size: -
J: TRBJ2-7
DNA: TGTGCCAGCAGTTTACGGCAGGCTCACGAGCAGTACTTC
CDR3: CASSLRQAHEQYF

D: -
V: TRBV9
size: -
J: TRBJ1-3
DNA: TGTGCCAGCAGCGTAGCTGAGGGCTCTGGAAACACCATATATTTT
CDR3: CASSVAEGSGNTIYF

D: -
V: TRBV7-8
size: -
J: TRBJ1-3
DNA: TGTGCCAGCAGCTTAGTCGGGGGGCCGCGAAACACCATATATTTT
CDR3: CASSLVGGPRNTIYF

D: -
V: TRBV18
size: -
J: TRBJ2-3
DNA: TGTGCCAGCTCACCAGCGCTTCGCACAGATACGCAGTATTTT
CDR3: CASSPALRTDTQYF

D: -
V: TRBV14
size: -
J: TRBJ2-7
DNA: TGTGCCAGCAGCCGCCGCACAGGAGGGACGTCCTACGAGCAGTACTTC
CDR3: CASSRRTGGTSYEQYF

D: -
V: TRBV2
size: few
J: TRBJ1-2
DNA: TGTGCCAGCAGACCGGAGACATACTACACCTTC
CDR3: CASRPETYYTF

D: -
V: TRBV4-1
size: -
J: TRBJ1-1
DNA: TGCGCCAGCAGCCAACAGGGGATGAACACTGAAGCTTTCTTT
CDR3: CASSQQGMNTEAFF

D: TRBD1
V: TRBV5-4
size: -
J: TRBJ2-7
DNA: TGTGCCAGCAGCGGGTCCGGGACAGGGGCCTCCTACGAGCAGTACTTC
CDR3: CASSGSGTGASYEQYF

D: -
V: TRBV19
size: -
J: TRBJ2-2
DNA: TGTGCCAGTAGTATGTTCGAGAACACCGGGGAGCTGTTTTTT
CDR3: CASSMFENTGELFF